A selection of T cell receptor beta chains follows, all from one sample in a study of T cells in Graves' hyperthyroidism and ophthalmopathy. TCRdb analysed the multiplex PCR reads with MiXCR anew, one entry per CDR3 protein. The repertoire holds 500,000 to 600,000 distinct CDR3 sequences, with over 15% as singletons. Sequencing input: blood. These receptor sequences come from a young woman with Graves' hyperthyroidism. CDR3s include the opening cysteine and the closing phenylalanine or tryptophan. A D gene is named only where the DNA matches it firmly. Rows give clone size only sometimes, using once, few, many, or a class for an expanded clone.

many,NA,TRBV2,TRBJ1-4,TGTGCCAGCAGGGACGGGAGAGAAAAACTGTTTTTT,CASRDGREKLFF
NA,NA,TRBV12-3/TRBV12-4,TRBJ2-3,TGTGCCAGCAGTACCGACAGATCAGATACGCAGTATTTT,CASSTDRSDTQYF
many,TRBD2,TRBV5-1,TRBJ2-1,TGCGCCAGCAGCTTTTCGCGGGGGGCGGGCAATGAGCAGTTCTTC,CASSFSRGAGNEQFF
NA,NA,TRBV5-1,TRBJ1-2,TGCGCCAGCACCCCAGGGCAGCTCGCCCTGGGTGGCTACACCTTC,CASTPGQLALGGYTF
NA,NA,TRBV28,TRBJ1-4,TGTGCCAGCCTGGGCGGCCCAATGAGAAAACTGTTTTTT,CASLGGPMRKLFF
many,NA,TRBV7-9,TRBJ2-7,TGTGCCAGCAGCACCCGACAGGCCCCCTACGAGCAGTACTTC,CASSTRQAPYEQYF
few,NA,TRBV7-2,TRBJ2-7,TGTGCCAGCAGCTTAGTGGGATCCTTGAGCTCCTACGAGCAGTACTTC,CASSLVGSLSSYEQYF
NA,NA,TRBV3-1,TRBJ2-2,TGTGCCAGCAGCTCGCGACTAGGCGGGGAGCTGTTTTTT,CASSSRLGGELFF
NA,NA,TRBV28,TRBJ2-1,TGTGCCAGCAGACCCCAGGGTATTGCCTACAATGAGCAGTTCTTC,CASRPQGIAYNEQFF
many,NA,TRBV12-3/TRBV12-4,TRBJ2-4,TGTGCCAGCAGTCCCGGCGGGACAGCGCTGTGGATTCAGTACTTC,CASSPGGTALWIQYF
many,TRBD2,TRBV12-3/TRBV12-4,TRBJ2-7,TGTGCCAGCAGCCCAGACCAGCGGGGTCCCTACGAGCAGTACTTC,CASSPDQRGPYEQYF
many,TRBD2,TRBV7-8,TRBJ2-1,TGTGCCAGCAGCTCGCGGGAGGACTCCTACAATGAGCAGTTCTTC,CASSSREDSYNEQFF
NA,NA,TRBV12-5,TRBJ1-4,TGTGCTAGTGGTTTGGTAATGGGGCGAGATAATGAAAAATTGTTTTTT,CASGLVMGRDNEKLFF
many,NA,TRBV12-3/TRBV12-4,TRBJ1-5,TGTGCCAGCAGTAAAACTTCGAATCAGCCCCAGCATTTT,CASSKTSNQPQHF
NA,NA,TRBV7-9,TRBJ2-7,TGTGCCAGCAGCTTATCCCAGGTGGGGGGCGAGCAGTACTTC,CASSLSQVGGEQYF
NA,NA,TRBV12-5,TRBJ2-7,TGTGCTAGTGGTTTGGGCCGGGGTACCCCGAAAACATACGAGCAGTACTTC,CASGLGRGTPKTYEQYF
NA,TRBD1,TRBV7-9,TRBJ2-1,TGTGCCAGCAGCTCCGGGACAGGGGGCCGGTACAATGAGCAGTTCTTC,CASSSGTGGRYNEQFF
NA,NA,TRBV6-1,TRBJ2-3,TGTGCCAGCTTCCCGGAGGTAGGGTCGGATACGCAGTATTTT,CASFPEVGSDTQYF
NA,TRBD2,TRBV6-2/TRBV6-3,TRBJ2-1,TGTGCCAGCAGTTTCGCCGAGAAAGCGGGAGTGAGCACCAATGAGCAGTTCTTC,CASSFAEKAGVSTNEQFF
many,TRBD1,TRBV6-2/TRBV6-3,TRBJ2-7,TGTGCCAGCAGTTACCAATTCGCCAACCGGGACAGGGGGCTTTACGAGCAGTACTTC,CASSYQFANRDRGLYEQYF
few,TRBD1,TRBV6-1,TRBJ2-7,TGTGCCAGCAGTTCGACGGGACAGGGCCCCTACGAGCAGTACTTC,CASSSTGQGPYEQYF
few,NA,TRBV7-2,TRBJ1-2,TGTGCCAGCAGCCGCCCGGGGCGCGAGTATGGCTACACCTTC,CASSRPGREYGYTF
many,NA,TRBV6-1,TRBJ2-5,TGTGCCAGCAGTGCCCGTCGAGGGAACCAAGAGACCCAGTACTTC,CASSARRGNQETQYF
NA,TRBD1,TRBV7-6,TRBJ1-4,TGTGCCAGCAGCTTCGGGACAGGGGTAAATGAAAAACTGTTTTTT,CASSFGTGVNEKLFF
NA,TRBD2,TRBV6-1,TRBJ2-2,TGTGCCAGCAGAGGGACTAGCGGACTTATAACCGGGGAGCTGTTTTTT,CASRGTSGLITGELFF
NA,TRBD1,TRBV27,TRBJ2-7,TGTGCCAGCAGCCGGACAGGGAGGTTATTTAGCTCCTACGAGCAGTACTTC,CASSRTGRLFSSYEQYF
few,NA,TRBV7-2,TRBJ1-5,TGTGCCAGCAGCTTAGCCGCACAGTGGAATCAGCCCCAGCATTTT,CASSLAAQWNQPQHF
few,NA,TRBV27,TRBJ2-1,TGTGCCAGCAGTGGAGTGAGGGAATCCTACAATGAGCAGTTCTTC,CASSGVRESYNEQFF
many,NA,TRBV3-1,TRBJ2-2,TGTGCCAGCAGCCAAGTGGTGAGCACCGGGGAGCTGTTTTTT,CASSQVVSTGELFF
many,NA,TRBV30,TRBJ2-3,TGTGCCTGGAGTGTGAGGTTGTCGGGCACAGATACGCAGTATTTT,CAWSVRLSGTDTQYF
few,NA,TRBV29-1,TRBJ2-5,TGCAGCGTCGCAGACTTAATTCAAGAGACCCAGTACTTC,CSVADLIQETQYF
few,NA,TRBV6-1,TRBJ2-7,TGTGCCAGCAGTGAAGGATACGGAGACTACGAGCAGTACTTC,CASSEGYGDYEQYF
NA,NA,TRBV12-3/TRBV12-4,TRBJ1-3,TGTGCCAGCAGCAGGGACACGGCGATTTCTGGAAACACCATATATTTT,CASSRDTAISGNTIYF
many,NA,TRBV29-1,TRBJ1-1,TGCAGCGTTGCGATGAACACTGAAGCTTTCTTT,CSVAMNTEAFF
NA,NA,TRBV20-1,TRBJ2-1,TGCAGTGCTAGAGGGGTCGGGGCGTCATCCTGGAATGAGCAGTTCTTC,CSARGVGASSWNEQFF
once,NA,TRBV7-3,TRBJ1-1,TGTGCCAGCAGCCCAGGGGATTGGGGGAACACTGAAGCTTTCTTT,CASSPGDWGNTEAFF
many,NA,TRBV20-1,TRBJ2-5,TGCAGTGGGGCGGCAGGGGCCTACCAAGAGACCCAGTACTTC,CSGAAGAYQETQYF
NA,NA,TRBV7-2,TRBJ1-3,TGTGCCAGCAGCTTAGAAGGGATTGGAAACACCATATATTTT,CASSLEGIGNTIYF
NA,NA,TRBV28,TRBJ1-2,TGTGCCAGCAGTTATAACAGCCTCTATGGCTACACCTTC,CASSYNSLYGYTF
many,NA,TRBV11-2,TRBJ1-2,TGTGCCAGCAGCTTCGGCAGCGCCACTAACTATGGCTACACCTTC,CASSFGSATNYGYTF
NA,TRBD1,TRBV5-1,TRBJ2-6,TGCGCCAGCAGCTGGAGGACAGGGGCCAGCCCTGGGGCCAACGTCCTGACTTTC,CASSWRTGASPGANVLTF
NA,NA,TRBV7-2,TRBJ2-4,TGTGCCAGCAGCTTAAAGGGGGGGGGCATGGACATTCAGCACTTC,CASSLKGGGMDIQHF
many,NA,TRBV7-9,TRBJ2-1,TGTGCCAGCAGCTTAGCCGCTGTTCTCGGGAACAATGAGCAGTTCTTC,CASSLAAVLGNNEQFF
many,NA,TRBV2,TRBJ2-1,TGTGCCAGCAGTGAACTGGCTAGCGCCTACAATGAGCAGTTCTTC,CASSELASAYNEQFF
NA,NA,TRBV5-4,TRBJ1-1,TGTGCCAGCAGCCGCAGTTTTCTGAACACTGAAGGTTTCTTT,CASSRSFLNTEGFF